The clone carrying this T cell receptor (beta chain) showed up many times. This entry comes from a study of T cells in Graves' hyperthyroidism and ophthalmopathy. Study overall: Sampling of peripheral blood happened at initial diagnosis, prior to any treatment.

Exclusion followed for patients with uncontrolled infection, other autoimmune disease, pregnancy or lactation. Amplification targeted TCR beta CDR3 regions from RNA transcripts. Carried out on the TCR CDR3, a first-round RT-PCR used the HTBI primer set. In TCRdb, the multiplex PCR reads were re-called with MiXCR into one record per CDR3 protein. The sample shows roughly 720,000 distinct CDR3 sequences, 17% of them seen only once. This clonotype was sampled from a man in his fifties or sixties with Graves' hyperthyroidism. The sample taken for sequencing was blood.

The CDR3 sequence: CASSAAGGPDTQYF. The CDR3 coding sequence is TGTGCCAGCAGCGCTGCCGGGGGGCCAGATACGCAGTATTTT. This sequence joins TRBV7-6 and TRBJ2-3, with D possibly matching TRBD2 (7 bases). This CDR3 is 14 amino acids long. V was pared by 5 bases and J by 4 bases, with 13 bases between. From germline, CDR1 is SGHVS and CDR2 FNYEAQ.